Here is one TCR beta chain with its context. The source of the sample is a study of blood T cell repertoires in COVID-19. Study overall: Sites in the United States, Italy and Spain provided acute and convalescent COVID-19 samples. The analysed material was cDNA or gDNA that came from T cells, B-cell-depleted T cells, or PBMCs.

The CDR3 consists of 14 residues. CDR1 and CDR2 (germline): LGHNA, YSLEER. With 8 bases clipped from V and 7 bases from J, the junction kept 8 bases outside the gene matches. Per the study methods: Amplification from reference gene primers served as the basis for estimated nucleated cell counts. Measured with immunoSEQ multiplex PCR; TCRdb has only the in-frame clones, and not every one. V and J calls plus clone size are reproduced from that table; the DNA served to infer D and trimming. Found here are approximately 160,000 clones, over 80% of them singletons; the top ten hold less than 3.5%. The chain joins TRBV4-3 to TRBJ1-6, with 7 bases matching TRBD1. The receptor's source is a woman aged 55 to 70 with acute or convalescent COVID-19. Sequencing input: peripheral blood. CDR3 nucleotides: TGCGCCAGCGCTTCAACAGGGGCGAATTCACCCCTCCACTTT. Protein: CASASTGANSPLHF.